This TCR beta chain was observed in a study of sequential checkpoint blockade in melanoma. Across the study: Both treatment sequences were followed by maintenance nivolumab.

Sample treatment: randomized to nivolumab then ipilimumab (arm A) or the reverse (arm B). TCRdb keeps only in-frame clones here, not all; method: immunoSEQ multiplex PCR. The sample includes 23,000 or so clones, about two thirds seen only once; the top ten take about 20%. The input for sequencing was CD8+ T cells sorted from blood (inferred from file names), taken from a patient given nivolumab and ipilimumab in sequence. This TCR was recovered from a human donor with melanoma.

CDR3 protein: CASSRLGGGAPDTQYF. In nucleotides, the CDR3 is TGTGCCAGCAGTCGTCTCGGCGGGGGGGCCCCTGATACGCAGTATTTT. The chain employs TRBV5-4 and TRBJ2-3, with 9 bases lining up with TRBD2. The CDR3 covers 16 residues. From germline, CDR1 is SGHNT and CDR2 YYREEE (reference sequence). Germline trimming cut 5 bases from V and 6 bases from J; bases unmatched to any gene: 13.